These 11 T cell receptor beta chains came from one sample sequenced in a study of cytotoxic CD8 clonotypes in ibrutinib-treated CLL (dated by TCRdb to the early 2020s). The method behind the library was the immunoSEQ multiplex PCR assay. TCRdb's version of the immuneACCESS table is confined to in-frame rearrangements and falls short of the full clone set. An unresolved V gene accounts for under half of the shortfall where checked; the remainder is of unknown origin. The table for this sample lists about 160,000 clones; approximately 91% of them were counted only once. Over 2.5% of the sample is held by the ten biggest clonotypes. This sample's time point label indicates: progressive disease on ibrutinib. Sequencing used PBMCs, obtained at disease progression, from a patient treated with ibrutinib. Every receptor here comes from a human donor with chronic lymphocytic leukemia.

In this sample, this clone turned up once. The chain uses TRBV4-2 and TRBJ1-3; 7 bases fit TRBD1. V shed 0 bases, J shed 4 bases, and the junction held 6 bases outside the gene matches. The CDR3 has 16 amino acids. CDR1 is LGHNA, CDR2 YNFKEQ, per germline. The CDR3 sequence: CASSQDWAGGGNTIYF. The CDR3 DNA sequence: TGTGCCAGCAGCCAAGATTGGGCAGGGGGAGGAAACACCATATATTTT.

The chain is built from TRBV6-5 and TRBJ1-2; possibly TRBD1 for D (6 bases). V lost 4 bases to trimming and J lost 0 bases, with 15 bases between them. The germline V gene has CDR1 MNHEY and CDR2 SVGAGI. CDR3 length: 16 residues. CDR3 DNA: TGTGCCAGCAGTTCTCAGGGGAGGACAGCTAACTATGGCTACACCTTC. Protein sequence: CASSSQGRTANYGYTF.

This chain connects TRBV7-3 to TRBJ2-2; TRBD1 is a possible D gene (5 bases). The germline gives CDR1 SGHTA, CDR2 FQGTGA. Trimming stripped 5 bases from V and 5 bases from J, with 12 bases between. The CDR3 consists of 14 residues. The CDR3 sequence is CASSQGLTTGELFF. In nucleotides, the CDR3 is TGTGCCAGCAGCCAGGGATTGACGACCGGGGAGCTGTTTTTT.

Of note for this clone: Its ends do not fully match the called genes, so a read error is possible. The chain joins TRBV7-7 to TRBJ1-1; D might be TRBD1 (6 bases). Germline CDR1 reads SSHAT; CDR2 reads FNYEAQ (reference sequence). This CDR3 has 15 amino acids. This chain's CDR3 is CASSPDPGANTEAFF. CDR3 DNA sequence: TGTGCTAGCAGCCCGGATCCGGGGGCTAACACTGAAGCTTTCTTT.

The V gene is TRBV6-1, the J gene TRBJ2-1, with 13 bases identical to TRBD2. The V gene end was trimmed by 6 bases and the J gene end by 8 bases; junction bases not matched to a gene: 4. This CDR3 is built from 14 residues. Per the germline V gene, CDR1 is MNHNS and CDR2 is SASEGT. This CDR3 reads CASSRTSGRYEQFF. CDR3 nucleotides: TGTGCCAGCAGCCGGACTAGCGGGAGATATGAGCAGTTCTTC.

The genes are TRBV9 and TRBJ2-1; 10 bases line up with TRBD1. This CDR3 has 13 residues. From germline, CDR1 is SGDLS and CDR2 YYNGEE. V shed 7 bases and J 7 bases; nucleotides not matched to a gene: 5. The CDR3 DNA reads as TGTGCCAGCGGGACAGGGGATCTGAATGAGCAGTTCTTC. Translated: CASGTGDLNEQFF.

The chain employs TRBV19 and TRBJ1-2; 7 bases map to TRBD1. The germline gives CDR1 LNHDA, CDR2 SQIVND (reference sequence). V shed 3 bases and J 4 bases; nucleotides not matched to a gene: 2. This CDR3 is built from 13 residues. The CDR3: CASSIRGIYGYTF. The CDR3 DNA sequence: TGTGCCAGTAGTATCAGGGGGATCTATGGCTACACCTTC.

This chain joins TRBV6-5 and TRBJ1-1; no clear D. Between the trimmed V and J ends, which lost 2 bases and 2 bases, there was a span of 15 bases. The germline gives CDR1 MNHEY, CDR2 SVGAGI. The CDR3 contains 16 residues. CDR3 in amino acids: CASSYSLWESNTEAFF. For the CDR3, the DNA is TGTGCCAGCAGTTACAGCCTCTGGGAGTCCAACACTGAAGCTTTCTTT.

V gene TRBV9 combines with J gene TRBJ2-3; D remains ambiguous. This CDR3 has 14 amino acids. Trimming removed 2 bases from V and 1 base from J, with 8 bases in between. Looked up from germline, CDR1 is SGDLS and CDR2 is YYNGEE. The CDR3 is CASSVGFGTDTQYF. DNA of the CDR3: TGTGCCAGCAGCGTGGGGTTTGGCACAGATACGCAGTATTTT.

This chain links TRBV27 with TRBJ2-1, with 9 bases aligning to TRBD2. The CDR3 sequence is 15 residues long. V lost 5 bases to trimming and J lost 4 bases; unmatched junction nucleotides: 6. Germline lookup yields CDR1 MNHEY and CDR2 SMNVEV (reference sequence). The CDR3 protein is CASSLIAGVYNEQFF. CDR3 DNA sequence: TGTGCCAGCAGTCTGATAGCGGGAGTGTACAATGAGCAGTTCTTC.

The chain joins TRBV5-1 to TRBJ1-1; D not certain. The CDR3 spans 16 residues. Germline CDR1 and CDR2: SGHRS and YFSETQ. Deletions cut 5 bases from V and 4 bases from J, with 21 bases between. As DNA, the CDR3 is TGCGCCAGCAGGACCTACTCCTCCGGATTTATCACTGAAGCTTTCTTT. Amino acids: CASRTYSSGFITEAFF. Full variable domain (rest looked up from reference TRBV5-1 and TRBJ1-1): KAGVTQTPRYLIKTRGQQVTLSCSPISGHRSVSWYQQTPGQGLQFLFEYFSETQRNKGNFPGRFSGRQFSNSRSEMNVSTLELGDSALYLCASRTYSSGFITEAFFGQGTRLTVV.